This T cell receptor beta chain appears in the sequencing data of a study of OX40 agonist ivuxolimab in advanced cancers. At the level of the study: Patients received ivuxolimab, an intravenous treatment, every 2 weeks at 0.01 to 10 mg/kg.

Points from the study as a whole: Normalized expansion of T-cell clones was also low for some nonresponders. Within 6 weeks, CD4+ and CD8+ blood T cells expanded clonally at 0.1 to 3.0 mg/kg.

This clone came up once. What it recognizes is unknown. The length of the CDR3 is 18 residues. CDR1 is MGHRA and CDR2 is YSYEKL in the germline V gene. The trim removed 1 base at V and 1 base at J, leaving 10 bases unmatched. The repertoire was sequenced with immunoSEQ multiplex PCR; TCRdb's copy has only in-frame clones and lacks some. The table lists some 71,000 clones, roughly nine tenths of them singletons. The sample here was CD4+ or CD8+ T cells sorted from blood, taken in a trial of the OX40 agonist ivuxolimab. The TCR was taken from an adult with an advanced solid tumor such as melanoma, head and neck, liver or kidney cancer. The chain links TRBV4-1 to TRBJ2-1; 7 nucleotides align to TRBD2. The CDR3 loop reads CASSQGPPSAGSYNEQFF. The CDR3 nucleotides are TGCGCCAGCAGCCAAGGCCCCCCTTCAGCGGGGTCCTACAATGAGCAGTTCTTC.